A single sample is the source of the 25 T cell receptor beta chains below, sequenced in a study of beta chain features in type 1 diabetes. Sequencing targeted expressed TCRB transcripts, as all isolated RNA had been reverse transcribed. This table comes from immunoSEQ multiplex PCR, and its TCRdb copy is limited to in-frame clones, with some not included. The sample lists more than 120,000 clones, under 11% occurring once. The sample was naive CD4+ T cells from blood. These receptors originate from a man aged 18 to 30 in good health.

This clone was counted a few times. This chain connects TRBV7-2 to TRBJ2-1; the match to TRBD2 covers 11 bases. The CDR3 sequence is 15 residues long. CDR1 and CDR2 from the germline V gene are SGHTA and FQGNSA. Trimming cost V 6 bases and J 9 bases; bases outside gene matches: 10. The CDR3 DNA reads TGTGCCAGCAGACCTAGCGGGGGGAGTCTCGGTGAGCAGTTCTTC. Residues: CASRPSGGSLGEQFF.

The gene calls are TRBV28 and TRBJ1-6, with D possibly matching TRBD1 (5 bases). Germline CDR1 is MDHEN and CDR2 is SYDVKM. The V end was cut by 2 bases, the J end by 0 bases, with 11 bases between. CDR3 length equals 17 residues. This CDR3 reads CASSLVGGSSYNSPLHF. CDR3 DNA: TGTGCCAGCAGTTTAGTTGGGGGGAGCTCCTATAATTCACCCCTCCACTTT.

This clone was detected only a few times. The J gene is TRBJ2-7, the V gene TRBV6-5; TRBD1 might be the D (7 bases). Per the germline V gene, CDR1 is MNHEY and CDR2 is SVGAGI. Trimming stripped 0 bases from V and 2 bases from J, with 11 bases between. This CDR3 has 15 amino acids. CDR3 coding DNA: TGTGCCAGCAGTTACTCCCAGGGGGGTCCCTACGAGCAGTACTTC. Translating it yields CASSYSQGGPYEQYF.

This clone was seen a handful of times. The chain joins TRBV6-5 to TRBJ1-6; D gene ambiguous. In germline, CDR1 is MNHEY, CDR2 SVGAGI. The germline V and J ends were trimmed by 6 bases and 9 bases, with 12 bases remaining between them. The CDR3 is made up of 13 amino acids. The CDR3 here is CASSQVTPSPLHF. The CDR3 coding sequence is TGTGCCAGCAGCCAAGTGACTCCTTCACCCCTCCACTTT.

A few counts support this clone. CDR3 loop: CAWSVQGGEKLFF. DNA for the CDR3: TGTGCCTGGAGTGTACAGGGCGGGGAAAAACTGTTTTTT. This rearrangement joins TRBV30 to TRBJ1-4, with D possibly TRBD1 on 6 matching bases. Germline loops: CDR1 GTSNPN, CDR2 SVGIG (reference sequence). CDR3 length: 13 residues. Trimming removed 0 bases from V and 8 bases from J, with 10 bases in between. Variable domain in full (rest from reference TRBV30 and TRBJ1-4): SQTIHQWPATLVQPVGSPLSLECTVEGTSNPNLYWYRQAAGRGLQLLFYSVGIGQISSEVPQNLSASRPQDRQFILSSKKLLLSDSGFYLCAWSVQGGEKLFFGSGTQLSVL.

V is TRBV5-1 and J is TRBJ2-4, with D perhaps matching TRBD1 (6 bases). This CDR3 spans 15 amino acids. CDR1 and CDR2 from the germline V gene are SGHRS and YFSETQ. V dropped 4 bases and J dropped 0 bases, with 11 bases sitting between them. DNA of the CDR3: TGCGCCAGCAGCATGAACAGGGAAGCCAAAAACATTCAGTACTTC. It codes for CASSMNREAKNIQYF. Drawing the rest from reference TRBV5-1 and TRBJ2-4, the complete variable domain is KAGVTQTPRYLIKTRGQQVTLSCSPISGHRSVSWYQQTPGQGLQFLFEYFSETQRNKGNFPGRFSGRQFSNSRSEMNVSTLELGDSALYLCASSMNREAKNIQYFGAGTRLSVL.

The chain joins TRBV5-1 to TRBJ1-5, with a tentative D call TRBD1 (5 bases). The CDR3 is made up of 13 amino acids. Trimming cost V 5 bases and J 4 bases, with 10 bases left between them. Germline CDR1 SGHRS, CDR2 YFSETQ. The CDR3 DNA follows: TGCGCCAGCAGTGGGGGGGAGAATCAGCCCCAGCATTTT. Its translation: CASSGGENQPQHF.

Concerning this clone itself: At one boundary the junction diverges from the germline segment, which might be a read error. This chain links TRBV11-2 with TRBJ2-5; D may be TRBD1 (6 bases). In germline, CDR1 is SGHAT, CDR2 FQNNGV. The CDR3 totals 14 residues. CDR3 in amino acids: CASSQDRQGETQYF. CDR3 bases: TGCGCCAGCAGCCAAGATAGGCAGGGGGAGACCCAGTACTTC.

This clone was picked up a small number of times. The CDR3 region is CASSLDNRDWGLTDTQYF. The CDR3 DNA is TGCGCCAGCAGCTTGGACAACCGGGACTGGGGTTTGACCGATACGCAGTATTTT. V usage is TRBV5-1 and J usage is TRBJ2-3; weak D call: TRBD2 (6 bases). From germline, CDR1 is SGHRS and CDR2 YFSETQ. The length of the CDR3 is 18 residues. Trimming pared 0 bases from V and 6 bases from J, leaving 23 bases between. Variable domain in full (rest from reference TRBV5-1 and TRBJ2-3): KAGVTQTPRYLIKTRGQQVTLSCSPISGHRSVSWYQQTPGQGLQFLFEYFSETQRNKGNFPGRFSGRQFSNSRSEMNVSTLELGDSALYLCASSLDNRDWGLTDTQYFGPGTRLTVL.

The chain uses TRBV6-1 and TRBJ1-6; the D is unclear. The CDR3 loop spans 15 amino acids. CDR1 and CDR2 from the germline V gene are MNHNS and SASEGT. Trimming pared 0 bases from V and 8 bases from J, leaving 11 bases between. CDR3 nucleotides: TGTGCCAGCAGTGAAGCAACCGCAGGTTATTCACCCCTCCACTTT. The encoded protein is CASSEATAGYSPLHF.

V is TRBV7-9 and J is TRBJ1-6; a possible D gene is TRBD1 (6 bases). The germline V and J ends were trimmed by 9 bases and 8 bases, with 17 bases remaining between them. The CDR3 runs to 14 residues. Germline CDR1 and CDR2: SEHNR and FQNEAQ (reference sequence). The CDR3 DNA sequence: TGTGCCAGTCAGGGGTCCTCCGGGGATTCACCCCTCCACTTT. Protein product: CASQGSSGDSPLHF. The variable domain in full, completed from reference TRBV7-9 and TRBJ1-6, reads DTGVSQNPRHKITKRGQNVTFRCDPISEHNRLYWYRQTLGQGPEFLTYFQNEAQLEKSRLLSDRFSAERPKGSFSTLEIQRTEQGDSAMYLCASQGSSGDSPLHFGNGTRLTVT.

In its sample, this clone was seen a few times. CDR3 region: CASSSTRQGIRSGELFF. In nucleotides, the CDR3 is TGTGCCAGCAGCTCGACAAGACAGGGTATTCGTTCCGGGGAGCTGTTTTTT. This chain joins TRBV7-2 and TRBJ2-2, with 7 bases that match TRBD1. The length of the CDR3 is 17 residues. Germline V gene sequence: CDR1 SGHTA, CDR2 FQGNSA. After removal of 4 bases from V and 6 bases from J, the junction contained 14 bases not matched to a gene.

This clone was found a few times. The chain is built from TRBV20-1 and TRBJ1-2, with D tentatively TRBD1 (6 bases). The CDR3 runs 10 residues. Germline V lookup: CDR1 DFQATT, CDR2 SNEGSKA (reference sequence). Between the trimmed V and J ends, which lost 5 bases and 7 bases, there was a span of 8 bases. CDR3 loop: CSALRGGYTF. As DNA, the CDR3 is TGCAGTGCTCTCAGGGGTGGCTACACCTTC.

Written as DNA, the CDR3 is TGTGCCAGCAGTGAAGCGCTTCAAGCGACAGTTAACACCGGGGAGCTGTTTTTT. This gives the protein CASSEALQATVNTGELFF. The chain is built from TRBV6-1 and TRBJ2-2, with D perhaps TRBD1 (5 bases). From germline, CDR1 is MNHNS and CDR2 SASEGT. With 0 bases removed from V and 2 bases from J, the gap between germline ends came to 16 bases. The CDR3 extends over 18 amino acids.

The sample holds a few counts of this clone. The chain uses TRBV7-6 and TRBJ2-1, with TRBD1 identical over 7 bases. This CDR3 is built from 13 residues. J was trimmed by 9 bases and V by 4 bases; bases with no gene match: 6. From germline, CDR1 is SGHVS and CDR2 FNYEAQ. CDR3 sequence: CASSSRQGGEQFF. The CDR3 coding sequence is TGTGCCAGCAGCTCCCGACAGGGTGGTGAGCAGTTCTTC.

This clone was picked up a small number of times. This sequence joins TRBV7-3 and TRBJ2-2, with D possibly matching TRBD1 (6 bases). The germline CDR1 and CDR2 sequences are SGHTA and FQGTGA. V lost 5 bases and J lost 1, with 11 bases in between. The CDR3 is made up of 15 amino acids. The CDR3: CASSPTGMNTGELFF. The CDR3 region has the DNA TGTGCCAGCAGCCCCACAGGGATGAACACCGGGGAGCTGTTTTTT. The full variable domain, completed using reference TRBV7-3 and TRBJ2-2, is GAGVSQTPSNKVTEKGKYVELRCDPISGHTALYWYRQSLGQGPEFLIYFQGTGAADDSGLPNDRFFAVRPEGSVSTLKIQRTERGDSAVYLCASSPTGMNTGELFFGEGSRLTVL.

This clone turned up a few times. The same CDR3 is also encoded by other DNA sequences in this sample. CDR3 residues: CASSLGQGNQPQHF. CDR3 coding DNA: TGTGCCAGCTCACTGGGACAGGGGAATCAGCCCCAGCATTTT. This chain uses TRBV18 with TRBJ1-5, with 10 bases fitting TRBD1. V was clipped by 4 bases and J by 4 bases; unmatched bases: 1. The CDR3 runs 14 residues. Germline lookup yields CDR1 KGHSH and CDR2 LQKENI.

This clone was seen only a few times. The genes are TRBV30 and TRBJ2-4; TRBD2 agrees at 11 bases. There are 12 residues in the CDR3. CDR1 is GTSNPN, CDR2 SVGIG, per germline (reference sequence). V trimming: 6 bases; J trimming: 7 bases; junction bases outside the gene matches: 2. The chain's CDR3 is CACSGGGNIQYF. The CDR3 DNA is TGTGCCTGTAGCGGGGGGGGGAACATTCAGTACTTC.

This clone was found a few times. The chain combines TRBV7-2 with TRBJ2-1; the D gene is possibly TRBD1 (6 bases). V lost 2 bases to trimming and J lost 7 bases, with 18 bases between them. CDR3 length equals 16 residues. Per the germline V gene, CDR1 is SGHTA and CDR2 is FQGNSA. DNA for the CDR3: TGTGCCAGCAGCTTAAACCAGGGGTTCCTGGGAAATGAGCAGTTCTTC. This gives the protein CASSLNQGFLGNEQFF.

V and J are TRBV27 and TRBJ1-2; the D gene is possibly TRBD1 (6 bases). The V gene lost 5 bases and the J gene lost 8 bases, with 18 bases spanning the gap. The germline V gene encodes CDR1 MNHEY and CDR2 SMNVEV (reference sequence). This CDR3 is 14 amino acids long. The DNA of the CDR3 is TGTGCCAGCAGTATCGGGACACCGCATACGGGCTACACCTTC. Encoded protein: CASSIGTPHTGYTF.

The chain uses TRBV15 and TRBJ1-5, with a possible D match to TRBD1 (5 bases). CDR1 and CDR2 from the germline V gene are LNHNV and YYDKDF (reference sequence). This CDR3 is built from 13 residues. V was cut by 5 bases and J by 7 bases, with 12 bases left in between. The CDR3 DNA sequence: TGTGCCACCAGCCCCCAGGGAAGACAGCCCCAGCATTTT. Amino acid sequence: CATSPQGRQPQHF.

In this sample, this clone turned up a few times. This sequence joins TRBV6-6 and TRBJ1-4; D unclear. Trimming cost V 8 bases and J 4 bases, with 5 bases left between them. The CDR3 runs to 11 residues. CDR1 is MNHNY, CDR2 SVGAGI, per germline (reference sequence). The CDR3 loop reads CASGHNEKLFF. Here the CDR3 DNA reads TGTGCCAGCGGCCATAATGAAAAACTGTTTTTT.

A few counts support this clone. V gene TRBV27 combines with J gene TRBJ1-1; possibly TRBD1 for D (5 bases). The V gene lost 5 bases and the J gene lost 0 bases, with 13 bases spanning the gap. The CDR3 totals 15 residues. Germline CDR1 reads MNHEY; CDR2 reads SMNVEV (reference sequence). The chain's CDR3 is CASSRGTGMNTEAFF. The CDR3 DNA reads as TGTGCCAGCAGTCGGGGGACGGGAATGAACACTGAAGCTTTCTTT.

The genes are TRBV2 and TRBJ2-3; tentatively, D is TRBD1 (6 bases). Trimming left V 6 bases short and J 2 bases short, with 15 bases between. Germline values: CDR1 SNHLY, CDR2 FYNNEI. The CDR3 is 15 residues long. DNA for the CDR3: TGTGCCAGCAGGTTGCAGGGGCCGATCACAGATACGCAGTATTTT. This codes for CASRLQGPITDTQYF.

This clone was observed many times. CDR3 protein: CASSVGQGPYNEQFF. As DNA, the CDR3 is TGTGCCAGCAGCGTGGGACAGGGTCCCTACAATGAGCAGTTCTTC. The chain uses TRBV7-2 and TRBJ2-1; 9 bases line up with TRBD1. The V and J ends lost 5 bases and 2 bases, in that order; junction bases with no gene match: 4. Germline values: CDR1 SGHTA, CDR2 FQGNSA. The CDR3 covers 15 residues.